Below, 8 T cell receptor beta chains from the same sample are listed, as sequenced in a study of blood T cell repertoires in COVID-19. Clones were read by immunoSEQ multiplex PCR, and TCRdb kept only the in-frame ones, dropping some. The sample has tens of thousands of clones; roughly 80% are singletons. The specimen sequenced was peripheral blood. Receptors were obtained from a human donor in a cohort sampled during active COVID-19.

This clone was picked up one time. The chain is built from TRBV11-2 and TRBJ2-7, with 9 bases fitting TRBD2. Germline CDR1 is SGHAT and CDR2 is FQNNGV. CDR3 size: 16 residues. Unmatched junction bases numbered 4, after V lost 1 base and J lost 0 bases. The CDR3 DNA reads TGTGCCAGCAGCTTAGCCCGACTAGCGGTCTCCTACGAGCAGTACTTC. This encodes CASSLARLAVSYEQYF.

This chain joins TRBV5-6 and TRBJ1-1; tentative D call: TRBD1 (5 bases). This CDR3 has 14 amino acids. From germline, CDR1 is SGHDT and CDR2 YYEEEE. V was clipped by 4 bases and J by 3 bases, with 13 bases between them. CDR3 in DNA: TGTGCCAGCAGCCTAAGACAGTTCTACACTGAAGCTTTCTTT. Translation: CASSLRQFYTEAFF. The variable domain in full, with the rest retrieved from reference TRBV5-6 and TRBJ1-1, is DAGVTQSPTHLIKTRGQQVTLRCSPKSGHDTVSWYQQALGQGPQFIFQYYEEEERQRGNFPDRFSGHQFPNYSSELNVNALLLGDSALYLCASSLRQFYTEAFFGQGTRLTVV.

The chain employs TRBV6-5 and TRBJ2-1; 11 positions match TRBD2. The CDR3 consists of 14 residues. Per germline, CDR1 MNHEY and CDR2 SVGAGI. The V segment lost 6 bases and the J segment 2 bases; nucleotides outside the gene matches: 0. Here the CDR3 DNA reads TGTGCCAGCAGGGGACTAGCGGCCTACAATGAGCAGTTCTTC. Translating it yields CASRGLAAYNEQFF.

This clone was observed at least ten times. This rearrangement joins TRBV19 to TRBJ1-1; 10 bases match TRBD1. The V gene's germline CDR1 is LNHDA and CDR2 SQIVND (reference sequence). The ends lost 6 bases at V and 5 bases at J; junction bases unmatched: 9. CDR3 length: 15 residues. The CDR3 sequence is CASRDRGRKGTEAFF. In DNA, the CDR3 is TGTGCCAGTAGAGACAGGGGGCGGAAGGGGACTGAAGCTTTCTTT.

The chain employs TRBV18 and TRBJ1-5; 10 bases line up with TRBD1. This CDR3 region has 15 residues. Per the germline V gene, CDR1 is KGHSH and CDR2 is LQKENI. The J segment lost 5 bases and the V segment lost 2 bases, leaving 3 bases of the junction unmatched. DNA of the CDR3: TGTGCCAGCTCACCAAGGACAGGGGGTGATCAGCCCCAGCATTTT. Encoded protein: CASSPRTGGDQPQHF.

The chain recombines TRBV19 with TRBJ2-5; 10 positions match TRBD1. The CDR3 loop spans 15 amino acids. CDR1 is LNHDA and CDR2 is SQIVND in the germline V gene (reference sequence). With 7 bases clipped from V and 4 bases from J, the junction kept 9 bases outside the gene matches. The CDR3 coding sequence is TGTGCCAGTATGGGTTTCGACAGGGGGCGAGAGACCCAGTACTTC. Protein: CASMGFDRGRETQYF. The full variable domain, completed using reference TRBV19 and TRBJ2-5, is DGGITQSPKYLFRKEGQNVTLSCEQNLNHDAMYWYRQDPGQGLRLIYYSQIVNDFQKGDIAEGYSVSREKKESFPLTVTSAQKNPTAFYLCASMGFDRGRETQYFGPGTRLLVL.

CDR3 sequence: CATDRGTGELFF. Written as DNA, the CDR3 is TGTGCCACAGACAGGGGAACCGGGGAGCTGTTTTTT. The V call is TRBV24-1, the J call TRBJ2-2; 8 positions agree with TRBD1. The CDR3 has 12 residues. In germline, CDR1 is KGHDR, CDR2 SFDVKD. Trimming cost V 10 bases and J 5 bases; bases outside gene matches: 2.

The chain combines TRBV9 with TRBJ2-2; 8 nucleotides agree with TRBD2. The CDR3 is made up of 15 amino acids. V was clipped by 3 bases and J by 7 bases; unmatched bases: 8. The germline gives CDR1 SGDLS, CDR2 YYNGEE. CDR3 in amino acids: CASSDKGLADGELFF. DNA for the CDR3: TGTGCCAGCAGCGATAAAGGACTAGCTGACGGGGAGCTGTTTTTT.